This passage covers 23 T cell receptor beta chains from one sample sequenced in a study of blood T cell repertoires in COVID-19. Method: immunoSEQ multiplex PCR; TCRdb's copy keeps in-frame clones and lacks some. The sample contains about 180,000 clones, approximately 84% of which appear only once. The sample was PBMCs or T cells enriched from blood (not recorded which). These receptors were taken from a woman aged 50 to 65 who had recovered from COVID-19.

The chain has TRBV30 and TRBJ1-3; 7 bases are a match to TRBD1. Germline CDR1 GTSNPN, CDR2 SVGIG (reference sequence). This CDR3 comprises 15 residues. Germline trimming cut 0 bases from V and 0 bases from J; bases unmatched to any gene: 2. The CDR3 region has the DNA TGTGCCTGGAGTGTGGGACAGCGCTCTGGAAACACCATATATTTT. It yields the protein CAWSVGQRSGNTIYF.

This chain uses TRBV7-9 with TRBJ2-7, with 12 bases lining up with TRBD1. Unmatched junction bases numbered 11, after V lost 4 bases and J lost 4 bases. Germline CDR1 and CDR2: SEHNR and FQNEAQ (reference sequence). There are 17 residues in the CDR3. The CDR3, as DNA: TGTGCCAGCAGCTCATTCGTTCCGGGACAGGGGGCTTACGAGCAGTACTTC. As protein: CASSSFVPGQGAYEQYF.

The genes are TRBV9 and TRBJ2-1; 9 bases are shared with TRBD2. From germline, CDR1 is SGDLS and CDR2 YYNGEE. The CDR3 contains 13 residues. The V and J ends lost 2 bases and 9 bases, in that order; junction bases with no gene match: 3. The CDR3 here is CASSVLAGSEQFF. The CDR3 DNA follows: TGTGCCAGCAGCGTCCTAGCGGGGAGTGAGCAGTTCTTC.

The rearrangement joins TRBV6-2 or TRBV6-3 to TRBJ2-7; D unclear. CDR3 size: 14 residues. The germline V and J ends were trimmed by 2 bases and 0 bases, with 8 bases remaining between them. Germline CDR1 and CDR2: MNHEY and SVGEGT. DNA of the CDR3: TGTGCCAGCAGTTACCGGAGTAGCTCCTACGAGCAGTACTTC. Amino acids: CASSYRSSSYEQYF.

The rearrangement links TRBV9 to TRBJ1-1, with D possibly being TRBD1 (5 bases). Germline assignment: CDR1 SGDLS and CDR2 YYNGEE. CDR3 length: 13 residues. V was shortened by 4 bases and J by 4 bases, with 11 bases between the two germline ends. The CDR3 bases are TGTGCCAGCAGCTCCCCCGGGGGCACTGAAGCTTTCTTT. Its protein is CASSSPGGTEAFF.

The chain uses TRBV27 and TRBJ2-6, with TRBD1 matching over 8 bases. The CDR3 is 15 amino acids. Per germline, CDR1 MNHEY and CDR2 SMNVEV (reference sequence). V lost 9 bases to trimming and J lost 0 bases; unmatched junction nucleotides: 4. The CDR3 DNA reads as TGTGCCAGTGGTCAGGGGGCCTCTGGGGCCAACGTCCTGACTTTC. Translating gives CASGQGASGANVLTF.

The V gene is TRBV7-3, the J gene TRBJ2-6; no clear D. Trimming left V 4 bases short and J 0 bases short, with 7 bases between. The germline V gene has CDR1 SGHTA and CDR2 FQGTGA. The CDR3 extends over 15 amino acids. CDR3 DNA sequence: TGTGCCAGCAGCTCCCCGTACTCTGGGGCCAACGTCCTGACTTTC. This translates into CASSSPYSGANVLTF. Full variable domain (outside the CDR3, taken from reference TRBV7-3 and TRBJ2-6): GAGVSQTPSNKVTEKGKYVELRCDPISGHTALYWYRQSLGQGPEFLIYFQGTGAADDSGLPNDRFFAVRPEGSVSTLKIQRTERGDSAVYLCASSSPYSGANVLTFGAGSRLTVL.

The rearrangement joins TRBV19 to TRBJ1-3; maybe TRBD1 (5 bases). CDR3 length: 15 residues. Trimming removed 4 bases at V and 3 bases at J, with 13 bases between. Germline CDR1 is LNHDA and CDR2 is SQIVND (reference sequence). The CDR3 DNA reads TGTGCCAGTAGTACCAGGGTGTACATTGGAAACACCATATATTTT. It encodes CASSTRVYIGNTIYF. The complete variable domain, with remaining parts taken from reference TRBV19 and TRBJ1-3, reads DGGITQSPKYLFRKEGQNVTLSCEQNLNHDAMYWYRQDPGQGLRLIYYSQIVNDFQKGDIAEGYSVSREKKESFPLTVTSAQKNPTAFYLCASSTRVYIGNTIYFGEGSWLTVV.

This clone was seen a handful of times. The chain employs TRBV30 and TRBJ1-1; perhaps TRBD1 as D (5 bases). The CDR3 runs to 12 residues. Trimming removed 4 bases at V and 8 bases at J, with 14 bases between. Per germline, CDR1 GTSNPN and CDR2 SVGIG (reference sequence). CDR3: CAWTSGGIEAFF. The CDR3 DNA reads as TGTGCCTGGACCTCTGGGGGGATAGAAGCTTTCTTT. Complete variable domain (other parts from reference TRBV30 and TRBJ1-1): SQTIHQWPATLVQPVGSPLSLECTVEGTSNPNLYWYRQAAGRGLQLLFYSVGIGQISSEVPQNLSASRPQDRQFILSSKKLLLSDSGFYLCAWTSGGIEAFFGQGTRLTVV.

This clone was counted between two and nine times. V usage is TRBV12-3 or TRBV12-4 and J usage is TRBJ2-7; tentatively, D is TRBD2 (6 bases). The CDR3 consists of 13 residues. The V and J ends lost 4 bases and 2 bases respectively, with 9 bases between them. The CDR3 region has the DNA TGTGCCAGCAGTTGGAGGGCCGCCTACGAGCAGTACTTC. Encoded protein: CASSWRAAYEQYF.

The chain's CDR3 is CASSHTGGVSYNSPLHF. The CDR3 coding sequence is TGTGCCAGCAGCCATACGGGGGGAGTCTCCTATAATTCACCCCTCCACTTT. This rearrangement joins TRBV9 to TRBJ1-6; tentatively, D is TRBD1 (5 bases). The V gene's germline CDR1 is SGDLS and CDR2 YYNGEE. CDR3 length: 17 residues. V was clipped by 4 bases and J by 0 bases, with 14 bases between them.

This clone was picked up a small number of times. The chain has TRBV14 and TRBJ1-1; 9 positions agree with TRBD1. Per the germline V gene, CDR1 is SGHDN and CDR2 is FVKESK. V lost 4 bases to trimming and J lost 0 bases; unmatched junction nucleotides: 6. The CDR3 is 16 residues long. CDR3 region: CASSLSGTGMNTEAFF. In DNA form, the CDR3 reads TGTGCCAGCAGCCTCTCCGGGACAGGGATGAACACTGAAGCTTTCTTT.

This clone was observed once. The chain uses TRBV5-6 and TRBJ1-1; TRBD1 is a possible D gene (5 bases). With 6 bases removed from V and 3 bases from J, the gap between germline ends came to 21 bases. Germline V CDR1 and CDR2: SGHDT, YYEEEE. The CDR3 is made up of 16 amino acids. This chain's CDR3 is CASTKGWGVGYTEAFF. The CDR3 DNA sequence: TGTGCCAGCACTAAAGGTTGGGGGGTCGGTTACACTGAAGCTTTCTTT.

The V and J genes are TRBV11-2 and TRBJ2-7; no firm D call. The CDR3 covers 11 residues. Trimming cost V 0 bases and J 6 bases, with 3 bases left between them. Per germline, CDR1 SGHAT and CDR2 FQNNGV. The DNA of the CDR3 is TGTGCCAGCAGCTTAGAGGCCGAGCAGTACTTC. Its translation: CASSLEAEQYF.

This chain connects TRBV27 to TRBJ2-1, with D tentatively TRBD2 (6 bases). Germline CDR1 is MNHEY and CDR2 is SMNVEV (reference sequence). The CDR3 extends over 14 amino acids. Trimming removed 5 bases from V and 4 bases from J, with 12 bases in between. The CDR3 DNA reads TGTGCCAGCAGTGTCCGGGACTGGTACAATGAGCAGTTCTTC. This gives the protein CASSVRDWYNEQFF.

The table lists this clone with a few counts. The chain's CDR3 is CASSLQGQGGNSPLHF. The CDR3 DNA reads TGTGCCAGCTCACTGCAGGGACAGGGAGGCAATTCACCCCTCCACTTT. The J gene is TRBJ1-6, the V gene TRBV18, with 9 bases lining up with TRBD1. Germline V gene sequence: CDR1 KGHSH, CDR2 LQKENI. Unmatched junction bases numbered 8, after V lost 4 bases and J lost 7 bases. CDR3 length: 16 residues.

The V call is TRBV6-5, the J call TRBJ1-1; tentatively, D is TRBD1 (5 bases). The CDR3 sequence is 12 residues long. The germline V and J ends were trimmed by 5 bases and 1 base, with 5 bases remaining between them. Germline V gene data show CDR1 as MNHEY and CDR2 as SVGAGI. CDR3 sequence reads: CASSQGNTEAFF. In DNA form, the CDR3 reads TGTGCCAGCAGTCAGGGGAACACTGAAGCTTTCTTT.

The chain combines TRBV18 with TRBJ1-2; TRBD1 aligns across 10 bases. From germline, CDR1 is KGHSH and CDR2 LQKENI. The CDR3 is 18 amino acids. With V trimmed by 2 bases and J by 2 bases, 11 bases remained unmatched. This CDR3 is CASSPAIRDRGVNYGYTF. CDR3 in DNA: TGTGCCAGCTCACCAGCGATTCGGGACAGGGGAGTCAACTATGGCTACACCTTC.

This chain connects TRBV9 to TRBJ1-2, with a weak D call TRBD1 (5 bases). The CDR3 runs to 15 residues. Between the trimmed V and J ends, which lost 0 bases and 5 bases, there was a span of 14 bases. Germline CDR1 and CDR2: SGDLS and YYNGEE. The CDR3, as DNA: TGTGCCAGCAGCGTAGGGCAGGGTGGACCTTATGGCTACACCTTC. Its protein is CASSVGQGGPYGYTF. Combining the CDR3 with reference TRBV9 and TRBJ1-2 gives the whole variable domain DSGVTQTPKHLITATGQRVTLRCSPRSGDLSVYWYQQSLDQGLQFLIQYYNGEERAKGNILERFSAQQFPDLHSELNLSSLELGDSALYFCASSVGQGGPYGYTFGSGTRLTVV.

This clone was seen once. This sample includes further DNA sequences coding for the same CDR3. CDR3 nucleotide sequence: TGTGCCAGCTCACCAGGACAGGGGACCTACAATGAGCAGTTCTTC. Translation gives CASSPGQGTYNEQFF. The J gene is TRBJ2-1, the V gene TRBV18; 9 bases agree with TRBD1. The CDR3 sequence is 15 residues long. V gave up 2 bases and J gave up 2 bases; unmatched junction bases: 1. The germline V gene encodes CDR1 KGHSH and CDR2 LQKENI.

The J gene is TRBJ2-7, the V gene TRBV19, with TRBD2 identical over 7 bases. The CDR3 loop spans 15 amino acids. Unmatched junction bases numbered 8, after V lost 3 bases and J lost 3 bases. Germline CDR1 is LNHDA and CDR2 is SQIVND (reference sequence). In DNA, the CDR3 is TGTGCCAGTAGTATTGTGGAGGGAGGGGACTACGAGCAGTACTTC. Translating it yields CASSIVEGGDYEQYF.

In its sample, this clone was seen once. The J gene is TRBJ1-4, the V gene TRBV4-1; 7 positions agree with TRBD1. V gave up 4 bases and J gave up 10 bases; unmatched junction bases: 12. The germline gives CDR1 MGHRA, CDR2 YSYEKL. The CDR3 consists of 15 residues. The CDR3 region is CASSRERTGAGKLFF. The CDR3 DNA is TGCGCCAGCAGCCGGGAACGGACAGGCGCAGGAAAACTGTTTTTT.

V is TRBV7-6 and J is TRBJ2-1, with 7 bases that match TRBD2. V lost 1 base to trimming and J lost 3 bases; unmatched junction nucleotides: 6. Germline assignment: CDR1 SGHVS and CDR2 FNYEAQ. The CDR3 covers 16 residues. The CDR3 DNA reads TGTGCCAGCAGCTTAGGGCCGGGAGGCTACTACAATGAGCAGTTCTTC. Its protein is CASSLGPGGYYNEQFF.